Described below is a single TCR beta chain sequence and its context. What it binds is unknown. This entry is derived from a study of type 1 and type 2 diabetes patients. Study as a whole: The whole study generated roughly 19,000,000 paired-end reads. Study observations and caveats: Type 2 diabetes patients had few highly-expanded CD4+ clones, median one. Type 1 diabetes repertoires were significantly less diverse than type 2 diabetes ones.

The PCR template was genomic DNA. The TCR beta CDR3 region was amplified using 30 forward and 13 reverse primers. TCRdb independently ran MiXCR on the multiplex PCR reads; one entry per CDR3 protein. The table has around 300,000 distinct CDR3 sequences, roughly 50% seen once. Sequenced material: peripheral blood mononuclear cells (PBMCs). The sequence was obtained from a man in his late teens or twenties with type 2 diabetes.

In DNA, the CDR3 is TGTGCCATCAGTGAGGGGGGCTTTACCCGCAATGAGCAGTTCTTC. Protein: CAISEGGFTRNEQFF. This sequence joins TRBV10-3 and TRBJ2-1, with a tentative D call TRBD1 (6 bases). Germline CDR1 and CDR2: ENHRY and SYGVKD. The V end was cut by 2 bases, the J end by 6 bases, with 14 bases between. The CDR3 covers 15 residues.